This TCR beta chain was recorded in a study of shared clonotypes between healthy human individuals (dated by TCRdb to the early 2020s). Looking at the study overall: A couple of women and three men aged 18 to 49 years were included in the cohort. Blood TCR repertoires of about five healthy adults were deeply sequenced to estimate repertoire size and the extent of clonotype sharing between individuals. Per donor, leukapheresis produced somewhere between about 0.9 and 9.5 billion PBMCs. Libraries were prepared and TCR repertoires were sequenced by different laboratories using diverse techniques, in order to increase sequencing depth and limit assay-specific biases. For each donor, CD4 naive and CD4 memory were each run on three plates, CD8 naive on two plates, and CD8 memory on one plate.

Deletion took 0 bases off V and 8 bases off J, with a span of 10 bases between the germline ends. The CDR3 starts with the cysteine, ends with the phenylalanine, and has 13 residues. Only the CDR3 DNA stays, 39 bases, in frame from base 1. Based on the germline V gene, the CDR1 and CDR2 sequences are LGHNA and YSLEER. CD8 naive samples consisted of CD45RO-negative cells that were positively selected for CCR7, yielding a CD45RA+CCR7+ population without TemRA cells. Donors were healthy HIV-negative adults with no recently reported acute infections or vaccinations. All donors were Caucasian adults living in Nashville, Tennessee, USA. After blood collection by leukapheresis, PBMCs were isolated using Ficoll-Histopaque density gradient centrifugation and then cryopreserved in the vapor phase of liquid nitrogen. Analytical flow cytometry was used to check the purity and quantity of every magnetically sorted T cell population. Genomic DNA was isolated from each sorted fraction and quantified by UV absorbance on a Nanodrop 2000c.

To note about this clone: Its binding antigen is unknown. The sample holds no much larger clone one base away, and base qualities are not on file.

On the study overall, not on this receptor specifically: Naive subsets generally had larger estimated clonotype richness than memory subsets did. Sharing across several donors was observed for around 5% of naive CD4, 3% to 4% of naive CD8, about 2.3% of memory CD4, and roughly 0.4% of memory CD8 clonotypes. Pairwise subsampling indicated that sequencing depth was expected to affect the degree of clonotype sharing among donors. Only blood was sampled, and tissue TCR repertoires likely differ from those in blood. Rarefaction of sorted-subset datasets indicated incomplete sequencing despite the large sequencing depth. Clonotypes shared by all four sorted-subset donors showed higher generation probabilities than non-shared clonotypes. The genetic and exposure-history diversity represented was limited by the small number of donors.

Using the deep immunoSEQ assay, multiplex PCR amplified TCR CDR3 regions from genomic DNA. Extracted genomic DNA from each cell subset was spread evenly across all wells of several immunoSEQ 96-well plates, with each plate serving as a replicate. For sorted subsets, approximately 0.2 ug of genomic DNA, equivalent to around 30,000 T cell genomes, went into each replicate PCR. The purified libraries were quantified using a Qubit 3.0 fluorometer, sized with a Bioanalyzer 2100, and then quantified again using the KAPA Library Quantification kit. Every immunoSEQ 96-well plate was sequenced on a separate single-read 150-cycle Illumina NextSeq 550 flow cell. Concerning the study's data processing: Because the immunoSEQ output held only junctional sequences and lacked quality scores, the filtering could not match the filtering applied to full-length reads. To assign V/J genes and CDR3, sequences were annotated against IMGT germline references using PyIR, a Python wrapper for IgBLAST v1.9. Reads were filtered out if the reads had weak V/J assignments (E-value above 1e-6), no CDR3, stop codons, out-of-frame junctions, or ambiguous translated residues. V3J clonotypes were defined as sequences sharing an identical inferred V gene, J gene, and CDR3 amino acid sequence. The percentage overlap between two repertoires was calculated by dividing the number of shared unique clonotypes by the size of the smaller repertoire. Repertoire richness was assessed with RTK rarefaction, the Chao1 estimator, and Recon v2.1 estimates of unobserved clonotypes. Generation probabilities for all TCRbeta clonotypes obtained by the gDNA method from a handful of donors were computed using OLGA. TCRdb's version of the immuneACCESS table is confined to in-frame rearrangements and falls short of the full clone set. An unresolved V gene accounts for under half of the shortfall where checked; the remainder is of unknown origin. V and J calls and clone size are given by that table; D and trimming were obtained from the DNA. The sample table shows roughly 2 million clones, and just under 95% are seen once. The ten biggest clones cover approximately 1.2% of the sample.

Material: naive CD8+ T cells sorted from blood. The cell subset or site label, read with the paper, signifies: CD45RA+CCR7+. The clonotype comes from a man aged 18 to 29 in good health. The rearrangement combines TRBV4-3 with TRBJ1-2, with the D gene not clear enough to name. The CDR3 region has the sequence CASSQDREGGYTF. The DNA reads TGCGCCAGCAGCCAAGATAGGGAGGGCGGCTACACCTTC.